The entry that follows covers one TCR beta chain sequence. This sample was taken from a study of Ad26.COV2.S vaccination and SARS-CoV-2 variants. Looking at the study overall: Donor allocation was to the COV1001 Ad26.COV2.S trial arm. Into the muscle, Ad26.COV2.S was dosed once or twice, 56 days apart.

Sequencing was performed with immunoSEQ multiplex PCR; in TCRdb, only in-frame clones are kept and a portion is missing. Among fewer than 500,000 clones listed, around 90% were seen once. Treatment here: roughly 18 received Ad26.COV2.S at low or high dose, single or two shots; about five received placebo; per-sample allocation not given. Day 63 following the first vaccine or placebo injection was when the samples were taken. SARS-CoV-2 spike from the Wuhan strain was encoded by the vaccine, an Ad26 vector. The specimen was peripheral blood, collected in a trial of Ad26.COV2.S vaccine versus placebo. This clonotype was sampled from a person aged 18-60 years who received the Ad26.COV2.S COVID-19 vaccine or a placebo.

The CDR3 nucleotides are TGTGCCAGCAGCCAACCCGCAGATTTAATACCCACAGATACGCAGTATTTT. This codes for CASSQPADLIPTDTQYF. V is TRBV3-1 (or the pseudogene TRBV3-2) and J is TRBJ2-3; D gene ambiguous. In germline, CDR1 is LGHDT, CDR2 YNNKEL (reference sequence). CDR3 length equals 17 residues. V gave up 2 bases and J gave up 2 bases, with 17 bases separating them.